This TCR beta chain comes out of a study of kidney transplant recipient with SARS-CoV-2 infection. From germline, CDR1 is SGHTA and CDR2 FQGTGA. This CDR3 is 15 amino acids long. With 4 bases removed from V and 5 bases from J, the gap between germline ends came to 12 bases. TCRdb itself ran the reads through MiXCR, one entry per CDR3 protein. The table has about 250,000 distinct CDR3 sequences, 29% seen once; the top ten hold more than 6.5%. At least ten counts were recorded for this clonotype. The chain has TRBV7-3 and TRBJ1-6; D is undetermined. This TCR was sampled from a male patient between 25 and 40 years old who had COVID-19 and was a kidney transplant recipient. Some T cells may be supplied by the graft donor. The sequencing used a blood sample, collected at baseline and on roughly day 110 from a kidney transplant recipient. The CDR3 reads CASSSRAGDNSPLHF. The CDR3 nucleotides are TGTGCCAGCAGCTCACGGGCAGGAGATAATTCACCCCTCCACTTT. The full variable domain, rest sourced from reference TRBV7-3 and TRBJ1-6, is GAGVSQTPSNKVTEKGKYVELRCDPISGHTALYWYRQSLGQGPEFLIYFQGTGAADDSGLPNDRFFAVRPEGSVSTLKIQRTERGDSAVYLCASSSRAGDNSPLHFGNGTRLTVT.